The TCR beta chain described here comes from a study of shared clonotypes between healthy human individuals. This CDR3 comprises 15 residues. The ends were cut back, 3 bases at V and 2 bases at J, with 14 bases in the middle. In germline, CDR1 is PRHDT, CDR2 FYEKMQ (reference sequence). Authors' processing steps: ImmunoSEQ yielded junction-only sequences lacking quality scores, so filtering differed. Libraries were prepared by immunoSEQ multiplex PCR; TCRdb keeps only in-frame clonotypes and omits some of them. V and J calls and clone size are given by that table; D and trimming were obtained from the DNA. The sample gives about 1,900,000 clones, 85% to 95% of which show up once; under 1.5% is in the top ten. The naive CD8 fraction comprised CD45RO-negative cells positively selected for CCR7 and excluded terminally differentiated effector memory CD45RA+ cells.

The chain uses TRBV13 and TRBJ2-7, with TRBD2 as a possible D gene (5 bases). The receptor was derived from a man between 18 and 35 years old in good health. The sequencing input was naive CD8+ T cells sorted from blood. The CDR3 loop reads CASSFSPSQAYEQYF. In DNA form, the CDR3 reads TGTGCCAGCAGCTTTAGTCCTAGCCAGGCCTACGAGCAGTACTTC.